The next 20 T cell receptor beta chains were all read from a single sample in a study of T cells in Graves' hyperthyroidism and ophthalmopathy. RNA transcripts yielded amplified TCR beta CDR3 regions. First-round RT-PCR targeting the TCR CDR3 was performed with the HTBI primer set. One entry per CDR3 protein, called by TCRdb with MiXCR from the multiplex PCR reads. Of some 800,000 distinct CDR3 sequences in the sample, roughly 40% were seen once. The sample was blood. These receptors came from a man aged 18 to 30 with Graves' hyperthyroidism.

This clonotype was seen only a few times. For the CDR3, the DNA is TGTGCCAGCAGCGAAAAGACAGGGTCTGGAAACACCATATATTTT. Translating gives CASSEKTGSGNTIYF. The V call is TRBV5-6, the J call TRBJ1-3, with 7 bases fitting TRBD1. The CDR3 is made up of 15 amino acids. The junction had 5 bases not matched to a gene; V was cut back by 4 bases and J by 1 base. Germline V CDR1 and CDR2: SGHDT, YYEEEE.

This clonotype was counted between two and nine times. The gene calls are TRBV20-1 and TRBJ2-7, with 9 bases identical to TRBD2. V was clipped by 2 bases and J by 6 bases; unmatched bases: 2. Germline CDR1 DFQATT, CDR2 SNEGSKA (reference sequence). The CDR3 covers 12 residues. Written as DNA, the CDR3 is TGCAGTGCTAGACTAGCGGGAATCGAGCAGTACTTC. This encodes CSARLAGIEQYF.

This clonotype has a single count. CDR3 sequence: CASSPGDVYQPQHF. CDR3 coding DNA: TGTGCCAGCAGTCCCGGGGACGTTTATCAGCCCCAGCATTTT. V usage is TRBV2 and J usage is TRBJ1-5, with D tentatively TRBD1 (5 bases). The V end was cut by 5 bases, the J end by 5 bases, with 13 bases between. This CDR3 is 14 amino acids long. Germline loops: CDR1 SNHLY, CDR2 FYNNEI.

This clonotype showed up just a few times. The chain joins TRBV20-1 to TRBJ1-4; no reliable D call. The V end lost 6 bases, the J end lost 0 bases, and 5 bases lay between the germline ends. Looked up from germline, CDR1 is DFQATT and CDR2 is SNEGSKA (reference sequence). The CDR3 runs to 12 residues. CDR3 bases: TGCAGTGCGCTAACAACTAATGAAAAACTGTTTTTT. Translated: CSALTTNEKLFF.

There are a few counts of this clonotype. This chain links TRBV5-6 with TRBJ2-7; tentatively, D is TRBD2 (5 bases). V gave up 4 bases and J gave up 1 base, with 15 bases separating them. Germline V gene sequence: CDR1 SGHDT, CDR2 YYEEEE. This CDR3 contains 15 residues. The CDR3 here is CASSRPGITSYEQYF. The CDR3 DNA follows: TGTGCCAGCAGCCGGCCCGGGATCACATCCTACGAGCAGTACTTC.

The rearrangement uses TRBV7-6 and TRBJ2-5; TRBD1 matches at 9 bases. The germline gives CDR1 SGHVS, CDR2 FNYEAQ. The trim removed 8 bases at V and 4 bases at J, leaving 8 bases unmatched. The CDR3 length is 14 residues. The CDR3 region has the DNA TGTGCCAGCTCACCGTCGGACAGGGGAGAGACCCAGTACTTC. It yields the protein CASSPSDRGETQYF.

Ten or more counts support this clonotype. The chain joins TRBV9 to TRBJ1-1; D unclear. V gave up 4 bases and J gave up 3 bases, with 10 bases separating them. From germline, CDR1 is SGDLS and CDR2 YYNGEE. The CDR3 sequence is 13 residues long. The CDR3 loop reads CASSPHGYTEAFF. The CDR3 DNA reads as TGTGCCAGCAGCCCTCATGGGTACACTGAAGCTTTCTTT.

This clonotype has a handful of counts. This chain connects TRBV10-2 to TRBJ2-2, with a weak D call TRBD2 (7 bases). V was clipped by 8 bases and J by 5 bases, with 12 bases between them. The germline V gene has CDR1 WSHSY and CDR2 SAAADI. The CDR3 is 13 amino acids. In nucleotides, the CDR3 is TGCGCCAGCCTAGGGGGGGAGACCGGGGAGCTGTTTTTT. It codes for CASLGGETGELFF.

The chain is built from TRBV7-9 and TRBJ2-6; D unresolved. The germline CDR1 and CDR2 sequences are SEHNR and FQNEAQ (reference sequence). The V gene lost 5 bases and the J gene lost 18 bases, with 8 bases spanning the gap. This CDR3 contains 9 residues. The CDR3: CASSADTTF. CDR3 DNA: TGTGCCAGCAGCGCAGACACGACTTTC.

Many counts were recorded for this clonotype. The V call is TRBV29-1, the J call TRBJ1-1; D unresolved. Trimming shortened V by 3 bases and J by 9 bases, and 14 bases separated the two germline ends. The length of the CDR3 is 12 residues. CDR1 and CDR2 from the germline V gene are SQVTM and ANQGSEA. Written as DNA, the CDR3 is TGCAGCGTTGATTCGTCTACTGCTCAAGCTTTCTTT. This translates into CSVDSSTAQAFF.

This clonotype was counted only a few times. This sequence joins TRBV7-2 and TRBJ2-7; no firm D call. Germline V gene sequence: CDR1 SGHTA, CDR2 FQGNSA. Trimming left V 2 bases short and J 0 bases short, with 20 bases between. The CDR3 has 18 residues. In DNA form, the CDR3 reads TGTGCCAGCAGCTTATTCGGTGGTTTAGCTAGTCACTCCTACGAGCAGTACTTC. This codes for CASSLFGGLASHSYEQYF.

This clonotype was picked up many times. This sequence joins TRBV15 and TRBJ2-7; a weak D match, TRBD1 (6 bases). The V and J ends lost 1 base and 2 bases respectively, with 12 bases between them. This CDR3 spans 15 amino acids. In germline, CDR1 is LNHNV, CDR2 YYDKDF (reference sequence). This chain's CDR3 is CATSRGAQGTYEQYF. CDR3 nucleotide sequence: TGTGCCACCAGCAGAGGGGCCCAGGGGACCTACGAGCAGTACTTC.

This chain joins TRBV29-1 and TRBJ2-5, with 10 bases matching TRBD2. With V trimmed by 3 bases and J by 4 bases, 8 bases remained unmatched. Germline lookup yields CDR1 SQVTM and CDR2 ANQGSEA. CDR3 length: 15 residues. Written as DNA, the CDR3 is TGCAGCGTTGATCCAGCGGGAGGGCCCTTAGAGACCCAGTACTTC. It translates to CSVDPAGGPLETQYF.

The count of this clonotype is one. The CDR3 carries no conserved terminal phenylalanine or tryptophan, so it likely arises from a read error. The rearrangement joins TRBV10-3 to TRBJ1-5, with TRBD1 as a possible D gene (5 bases). The ends were cut back, 10 bases at V and 5 bases at J, with 15 bases in the middle. The germline V gene has CDR1 ENHRY and CDR2 SYGVKD. The CDR3 is 13 amino acids. This CDR3 is CATRDGNDQPQHY. The CDR3 region has the DNA TGTGCCACCAGGGACGGGAACGATCAGCCCCAGCATTAT.

The CDR3 sequence: CASRVLNTGELFF. For the CDR3, the DNA is TGTGCCAGCAGGGTCTTGAACACCGGGGAGCTGTTTTTT. The chain couples TRBV25-1 to TRBJ2-2; D not certain. The germline V and J ends were trimmed by 6 bases and 1 base, with 6 bases remaining between them. This CDR3 contains 13 residues. From germline, CDR1 is MGHDK and CDR2 SYGVNS.

The table lists this clonotype with a few counts. The CDR3 is CASSLGVGRAPEAFF. The DNA of the CDR3 is TGTGCCAGCAGCTTAGGGGTCGGCAGGGCCCCTGAAGCTTTCTTT. The V call is TRBV7-2, the J call TRBJ1-1, with a weak D call TRBD1 (5 bases). With 1 base removed from V and 6 bases from J, the gap between germline ends came to 15 bases. CDR1 SGHTA and CDR2 FQGNSA come from the germline V gene. This CDR3 is built from 15 residues.

This clonotype was seen only a few times. This chain joins TRBV2 and TRBJ2-6; maybe TRBD2 (6 bases). The CDR3 contains 14 residues. CDR1 SNHLY and CDR2 FYNNEI come from the germline V gene. The CDR3 nucleotides read TGTGCTAGCGGCAAGGGGTCTGGGGCCAACGTCCTGACTTTC. Protein: CASGKGSGANVLTF.

This clonotype was picked up many times. This chain connects TRBV7-8 to TRBJ1-1; D gene ambiguous. Germline-derived CDR1 and CDR2 are SGHVS and FQNEAQ. V dropped 1 base and J dropped 6 bases, with 6 bases sitting between them. CDR3 length equals 12 residues. The CDR3 here is CASSLEEAEAFF. The CDR3 nucleotides read TGTGCCAGCAGCTTAGAGGAAGCTGAAGCTTTCTTT.

At least ten counts were recorded for this clonotype. The chain employs TRBV9 and TRBJ1-3; D perhaps matches TRBD1 (5 bases). This CDR3 is built from 15 residues. V shed 1 base and J shed 8 bases, with 16 bases lying between them. Looked up from germline, CDR1 is SGDLS and CDR2 is YYNGEE. As DNA, the CDR3 is TGTGCCAGCAGCGTAACTTCTGCAGGGAAGCACACCATATATTTT. This codes for CASSVTSAGKHTIYF. Full variable domain (rest looked up from reference TRBV9 and TRBJ1-3): DSGVTQTPKHLITATGQRVTLRCSPRSGDLSVYWYQQSLDQGLQFLIQYYNGEERAKGNILERFSAQQFPDLHSELNLSSLELGDSALYFCASSVTSAGKHTIYFGEGSWLTVV.

The J gene is TRBJ1-1, the V gene TRBV5-1; 8 positions agree with TRBD1. This CDR3 has 12 residues. V gave up 7 bases and J gave up 10 bases; unmatched junction bases: 9. Germline CDR1 SGHRS, CDR2 YFSETQ. As DNA, the CDR3 is TGCGCCAGCTCAGTCGCAGGGGGCCGAGCTTTCTTT. This encodes CASSVAGGRAFF.